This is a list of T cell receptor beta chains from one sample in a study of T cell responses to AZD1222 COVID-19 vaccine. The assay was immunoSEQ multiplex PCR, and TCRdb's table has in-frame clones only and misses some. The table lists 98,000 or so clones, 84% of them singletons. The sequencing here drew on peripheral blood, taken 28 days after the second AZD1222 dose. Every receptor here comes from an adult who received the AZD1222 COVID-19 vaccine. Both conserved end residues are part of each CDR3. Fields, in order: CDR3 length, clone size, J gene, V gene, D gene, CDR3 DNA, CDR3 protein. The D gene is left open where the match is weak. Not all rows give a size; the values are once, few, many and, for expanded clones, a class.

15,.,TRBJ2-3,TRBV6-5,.,TGTGCCAGCAGTTACTCGAGGCGGTTCACAGATACGCAGTATTTT,CASSYSRRFTDTQYF
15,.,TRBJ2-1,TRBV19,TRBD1,TGTGCCAGTAGTAACGACAGGGCGGTCTACAATGAGCAGTTCTTC,CASSNDRAVYNEQFF
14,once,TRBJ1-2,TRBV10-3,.,TGTGCCATCACCGAGGGGGGAAGCGGCTATGGCTACACCTTC,CAITEGGSGYGYTF
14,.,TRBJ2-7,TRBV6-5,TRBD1,TGTGCCAGCAGGGCTAGGACAGGCCCAGGCGAGCAGTACTTC,CASRARTGPGEQYF
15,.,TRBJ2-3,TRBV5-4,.,TGTGCCAGCAGGAGCGACGGCCTCAGCACAGATACGCAGTATTTT,CASRSDGLSTDTQYF
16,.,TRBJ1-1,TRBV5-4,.,TGTGCCAGCTTGCGTTTGTCGAGTGGGGTGGGCACTGAAGCTTTCTTT,CASLRLSSGVGTEAFF
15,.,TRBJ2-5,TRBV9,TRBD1,TGTGCCAGCAGCGTAGACGGGACAGGCGGGGAGACCCAGTACTTC,CASSVDGTGGETQYF
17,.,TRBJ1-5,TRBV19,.,TGTGCCAGTATAGAACGAACAGGGCTGTATAGCAATCAGCCCCAGCATTTT,CASIERTGLYSNQPQHF
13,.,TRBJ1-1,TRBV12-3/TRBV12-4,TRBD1,TGTGCCAGCAGTTTAGCAGGACAGGGAAAAGCTTTCTTT,CASSLAGQGKAFF
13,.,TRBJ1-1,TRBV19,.,TGTGCCAGTAGATTCCCACCGGGAAATGAAGCTTTCTTT,CASRFPPGNEAFF
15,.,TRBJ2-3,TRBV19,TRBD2,TGTGCCAGTAGGGCACTAGCGGGGGACACAGATACGCAGTATTTT,CASRALAGDTDTQYF
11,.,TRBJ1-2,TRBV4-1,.,TGCGCCAGCAGCCGGGGGCCCGGCTACACCTTC,CASSRGPGYTF
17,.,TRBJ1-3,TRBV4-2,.,TGTGCCAGCAGCCAAGAGGGCGGGGCAGGGGTCGGAAACACCATATATTTT,CASSQEGGAGVGNTIYF
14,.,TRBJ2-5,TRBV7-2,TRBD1,TGTGCCAGCAGCTTTAACAGGGGTTCAGAGACCCAGTACTTC,CASSFNRGSETQYF
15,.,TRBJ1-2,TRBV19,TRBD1,TGTGCCAGTAACGTCAGGACAGGGTTAGAAAGGGGCTACACCTTC,CASNVRTGLERGYTF
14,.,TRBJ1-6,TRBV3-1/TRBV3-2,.,TGTGCCAGCAGCCAAAGGGGGGGAGAGTCACCCCTCCACTTT,CASSQRGGESPLHF
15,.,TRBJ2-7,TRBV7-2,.,TGTGCCAGCAGGCGTGGGTCGGTGGCTCGTGACGAGCAGTACTTC,CASRRGSVARDEQYF
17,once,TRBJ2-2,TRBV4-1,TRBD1,TGCGCCAGCAGCCAAGATTGGGGCAGGGGGAGACCCGGGGAGCTGTTTTTT,CASSQDWGRGRPGELFF
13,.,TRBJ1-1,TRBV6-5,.,TGTGCCAGCAGTTACTTAGGGGTCCAAGGAGCTTTCTTT,CASSYLGVQGAFF
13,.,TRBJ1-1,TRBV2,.,TGTGCCAGCCCTGCCGGACAGCTCACTGAAGCTTTCTTT,CASPAGQLTEAFF
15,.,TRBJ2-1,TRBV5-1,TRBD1,TGCGCCAGCAGCACAGGGGTCCCCTCCTACAATGAGCAGTTCTTC,CASSTGVPSYNEQFF
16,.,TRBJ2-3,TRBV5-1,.,TGCGCCAGCAGCTTGGAGAGCGGTAGCTCTGCAGATACGCAGTATTTT,CASSLESGSSADTQYF
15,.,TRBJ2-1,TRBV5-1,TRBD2,TGCGCCAGCAAGGGCGGTAGCGGGATCTACAATGAGCAGTTCTTC,CASKGGSGIYNEQFF
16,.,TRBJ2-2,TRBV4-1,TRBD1,TGCGCCAGCAGCCGGCAGACAGGGGAGCACACCGGGGAGCTGTTTTTT,CASSRQTGEHTGELFF